The 13 T cell receptor beta chains given below trace back to one sample, sequenced in a study of cytomegalovirus exposure and HLA in healthy donors. The PCR was carried out with 60 Vbeta primers and 13 Jbeta primers. Generated by immunoSEQ multiplex PCR, the TCRdb table keeps only in-frame clones and is missing some. The sample lists around 130,000 clones, around 81% occurring once. Specimen: PBMCs. The origin of the receptors is a man younger than 30 in good health and CMV-seronegative.

V is TRBV6-4 and J is TRBJ1-1; D gene ambiguous. Deletions cut 8 bases from V and 4 bases from J, with 14 bases between. Germline V gene data show CDR1 as MRHNA and CDR2 as SNTAGT. This CDR3 is 13 amino acids long. The CDR3 DNA follows: TGTGCCAGCTCGGGGTTTATAGGCACTGAAGCTTTCTTT. Protein sequence: CASSGFIGTEAFF.

The chain joins TRBV19 to TRBJ1-1; D is possibly TRBD1 (6 bases). Germline values: CDR1 LNHDA, CDR2 SQIVND (reference sequence). This CDR3 has 12 residues. V was pared by 9 bases and J by 5 bases, with 13 bases between. DNA for the CDR3: TGTGCCAGCAACAGGGTGGGGACTGAAGCTTTCTTT. Translated: CASNRVGTEAFF.

This chain connects TRBV14 to TRBJ2-7; 10 nucleotides align to TRBD1. The V segment lost 0 bases and the J segment 6 bases; nucleotides outside the gene matches: 8. Germline CDR1 is SGHDN and CDR2 is FVKESK. CDR3 length: 16 residues. For the CDR3, the DNA is TGTGCCAGCAGCCAAGAGATACGACAGGGGGCATCCGAGCAGTACTTC. Protein product: CASSQEIRQGASEQYF.

The CDR3 loop reads CASSLAHTQDNQPQHF. In DNA form, the CDR3 reads TGTGCCAGCAGCTTAGCGCACACTCAGGATAATCAGCCCCAGCATTTT. The genes are TRBV7-9 and TRBJ1-5; D gene uncertain. CDR3 size: 16 residues. CDR1 is SEHNR, CDR2 FQNEAQ, per germline (reference sequence). V was pared by 0 bases and J by 4 bases, with 13 bases between.

This clone occurred a few times. J is TRBJ1-1 and V is TRBV6-6; D is possibly TRBD1 (5 bases). CDR1 is MNHNY, CDR2 SVGAGI, per germline (reference sequence). V shed 5 bases and J shed 1 base, with 5 bases lying between them. The CDR3 covers 12 residues. The CDR3 reads CASSQGNTEAFF. In DNA, the CDR3 is TGTGCCAGCAGTCAGGGGAACACTGAAGCTTTCTTT.

This clone showed up just a few times. The chain is built from TRBV10-1 and TRBJ2-7, with TRBD1 as a possible D gene (5 bases). Trimming removed 4 bases from V and 1 base from J, with 11 bases in between. This CDR3 has 14 residues. The germline V gene has CDR1 WNHNN and CDR2 SYGVQD (reference sequence). This CDR3 reads CASSGGRGSYEQYF. The CDR3 coding sequence is TGCGCCAGCAGTGGGGGCCGTGGTTCCTACGAGCAGTACTTC.

This clone was seen once. This rearrangement joins TRBV21-1 to TRBJ1-5. TRBV21-1 is a known pseudogene. The CDR3 is 16 residues long. CDR3 protein: CASSWGGVEGDQPQHF. The CDR3 nucleotides are TGTGCCAGCAGTTGGGGGGGGGTGGAGGGGGATCAGCCCCAGCATTTT.

The rearrangement uses TRBV7-9 and TRBJ1-1, with unresolved D. This CDR3 region has 15 residues. V lost 7 bases to trimming and J lost 0 bases, with 15 bases between them. In germline, CDR1 is SEHNR, CDR2 FQNEAQ (reference sequence). The CDR3 loop is CASKQVVFVNTEAFF. The DNA of the CDR3 is TGTGCCAGCAAGCAGGTTGTGTTTGTGAACACTGAAGCTTTCTTT.

The chain couples TRBV5-1 to TRBJ2-5; tentative D call: TRBD1 (5 bases). From germline, CDR1 is SGHRS and CDR2 YFSETQ. The CDR3 has 14 amino acids. V was trimmed by 5 bases and J by 3 bases, leaving 14 bases between them. CDR3 sequence: CASRDGAAKETQYF. Here the CDR3 DNA reads TGCGCCAGCAGGGATGGGGCAGCTAAAGAGACCCAGTACTTC.

V gene TRBV7-2 combines with J gene TRBJ2-5; D is perhaps TRBD1 (6 bases). V was shortened by 5 bases and J by 3 bases, with 10 bases between the two germline ends. Germline values: CDR1 SGHTA, CDR2 FQGNSA. CDR3 size: 13 residues. The CDR3 here is CASSPNREETQYF. The CDR3 region has the DNA TGTGCCAGCAGCCCAAACAGGGAAGAGACCCAGTACTTC.

This CDR3 reads CASSLRTSGGKNNEQFF. DNA of the CDR3: TGCGCCAGCAGCCTGAGGACTAGCGGGGGGAAGAACAATGAGCAGTTCTTC. The gene calls are TRBV5-1 and TRBJ2-1; TRBD2 agrees at 14 bases. The CDR3 extends over 17 amino acids. The germline V gene has CDR1 SGHRS and CDR2 YFSETQ. The junction had 8 bases not matched to a gene; V was cut back by 4 bases and J by 5 bases. The variable domain in full, completed from reference TRBV5-1 and TRBJ2-1, reads KAGVTQTPRYLIKTRGQQVTLSCSPISGHRSVSWYQQTPGQGLQFLFEYFSETQRNKGNFPGRFSGRQFSNSRSEMNVSTLELGDSALYLCASSLRTSGGKNNEQFFGPGTRLTVL.

The chain uses TRBV9 and TRBJ1-6; 8 positions match TRBD1. The CDR3 has 16 amino acids. J was trimmed by 8 bases and V by 4 bases; bases with no gene match: 11. Germline V lookup: CDR1 SGDLS, CDR2 YYNGEE. CDR3 sequence: CASSTSVQGVHSPLHF. CDR3 in DNA: TGTGCCAGCAGCACCTCGGTACAGGGGGTTCATTCACCCCTCCACTTT.

The gene calls are TRBV9 and TRBJ1-2; D possibly corresponds to TRBD1 (6 bases). The CDR3 extends over 16 amino acids. Trimming stripped 3 bases from V and 4 bases from J, with 19 bases between. The germline V gene has CDR1 SGDLS and CDR2 YYNGEE. The chain's CDR3 is CASSAGGTTRGYGYTF. CDR3 nucleotides: TGTGCCAGCAGCGCCGGGGGGACAACTCGAGGCTATGGCTACACCTTC.